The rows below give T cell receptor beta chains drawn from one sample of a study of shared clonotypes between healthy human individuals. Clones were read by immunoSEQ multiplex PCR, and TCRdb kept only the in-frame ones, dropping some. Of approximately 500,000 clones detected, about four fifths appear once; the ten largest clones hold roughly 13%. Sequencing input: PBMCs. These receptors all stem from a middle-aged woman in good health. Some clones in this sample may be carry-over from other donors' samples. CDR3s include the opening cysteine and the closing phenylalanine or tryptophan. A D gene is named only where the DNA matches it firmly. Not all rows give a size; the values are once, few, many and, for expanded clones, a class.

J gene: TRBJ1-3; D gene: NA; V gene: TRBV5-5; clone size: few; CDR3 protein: CASSPYQDSSGNTIYF; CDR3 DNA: TGTGCCAGCAGCCCCTACCAGGACAGCTCCGGAAACACCATATATTTT
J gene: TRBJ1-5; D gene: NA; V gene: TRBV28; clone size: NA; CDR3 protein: CASSFQDLSNQPQHF; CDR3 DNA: TGTGCCAGCAGTTTTCAGGACCTTAGCAATCAGCCCCAGCATTTT
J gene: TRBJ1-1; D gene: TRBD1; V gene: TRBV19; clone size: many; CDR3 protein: CASSMGQGNTEAFF; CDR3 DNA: TGTGCCAGTAGTATGGGACAGGGGAACACTGAAGCTTTCTTT
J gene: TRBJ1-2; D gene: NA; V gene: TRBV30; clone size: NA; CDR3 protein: CAWNPVAVDGYTF; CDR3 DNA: TGTGCCTGGAATCCCGTAGCGGTGGATGGCTACACCTTC
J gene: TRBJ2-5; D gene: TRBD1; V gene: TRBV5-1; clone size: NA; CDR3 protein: CASSWGTGGSGETQYF; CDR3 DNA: TGCGCCAGCAGCTGGGGGACAGGGGGCTCAGGAGAGACCCAGTACTTC
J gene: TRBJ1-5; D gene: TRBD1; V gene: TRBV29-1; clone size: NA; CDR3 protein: CSAITGGQPQHF; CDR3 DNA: TGCAGCGCAATAACAGGGGGTCAGCCCCAGCATTTT
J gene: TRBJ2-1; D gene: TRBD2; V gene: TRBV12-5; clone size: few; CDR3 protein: CASGLSRLAGNNEQFF; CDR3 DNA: TGTGCTAGTGGTTTGAGCAGACTAGCGGGAAACAATGAGCAGTTCTTC
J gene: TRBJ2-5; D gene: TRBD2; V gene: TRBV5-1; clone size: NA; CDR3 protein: CASSLVGLAEETQYF; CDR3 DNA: TGCGCCAGCAGCTTGGTAGGTCTAGCGGAAGAGACCCAGTACTTC
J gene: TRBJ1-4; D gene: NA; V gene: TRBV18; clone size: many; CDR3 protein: CASSPQGLGEKLFF; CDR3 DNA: TGTGCCAGCTCACCACAGGGGCTCGGAGAAAAACTGTTTTTT
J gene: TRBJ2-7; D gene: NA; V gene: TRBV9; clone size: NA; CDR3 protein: CASSRTGFGTYEQYF; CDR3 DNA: TGTGCCAGCTCACGTACGGGGTTTGGGACCTACGAGCAGTACTTC
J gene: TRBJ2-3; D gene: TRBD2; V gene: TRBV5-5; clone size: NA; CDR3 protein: CASSSRLAGPIDTQYF; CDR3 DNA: TGTGCCAGCAGCAGCCGACTAGCGGGCCCGATAGATACGCAGTATTTT
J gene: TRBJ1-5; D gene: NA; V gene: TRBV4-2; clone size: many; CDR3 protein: CASSQDQGSHQPQHF; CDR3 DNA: TGTGCCAGCAGCCAAGATCAGGGAAGCCATCAGCCCCAGCATTTT
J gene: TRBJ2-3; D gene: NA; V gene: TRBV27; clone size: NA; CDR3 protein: CASSLGGVAGGTHTDTQYF; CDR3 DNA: TGTGCCAGCAGTTTAGGGGGGGTGGCAGGGGGCACCCACACAGATACGCAGTATTTT
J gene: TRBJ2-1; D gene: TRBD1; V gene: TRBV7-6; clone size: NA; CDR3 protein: CASSLAGQREKFF; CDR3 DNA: TGTGCCAGCAGCTTAGCGGGACAGCGAGAGAAGTTCTTC
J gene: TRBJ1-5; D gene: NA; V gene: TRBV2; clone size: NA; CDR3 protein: CASTTGIVSQPQHF; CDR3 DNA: TGTGCCAGCACCACAGGGATAGTTTCTCAGCCCCAGCATTTT
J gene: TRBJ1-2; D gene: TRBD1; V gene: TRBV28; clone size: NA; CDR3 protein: CASALIGGQGYGYTF; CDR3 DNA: TGTGCCAGCGCTTTAATCGGCGGACAGGGGTATGGCTACACCTTC
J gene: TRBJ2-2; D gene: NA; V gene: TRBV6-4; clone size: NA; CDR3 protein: CASSDGSGDTGELFF; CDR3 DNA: TGTGCCAGCAGTGACGGGTCGGGAGACACCGGGGAGCTGTTTTTT
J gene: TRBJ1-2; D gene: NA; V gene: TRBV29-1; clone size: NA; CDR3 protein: CSAQDRFYGYTF; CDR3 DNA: TGCAGCGCACAAGACAGGTTCTATGGCTACACCTTC
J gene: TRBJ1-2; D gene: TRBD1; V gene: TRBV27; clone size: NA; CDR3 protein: CASSRETGGDYGYTF; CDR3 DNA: TGTGCCAGCAGTCGTGAGACAGGGGGCGACTATGGCTACACCTTC
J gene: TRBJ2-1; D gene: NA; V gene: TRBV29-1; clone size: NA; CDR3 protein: CSVEGRLRGNEQFF; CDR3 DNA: TGCAGCGTTGAAGGCCGTCTCAGGGGCAATGAGCAGTTCTTC
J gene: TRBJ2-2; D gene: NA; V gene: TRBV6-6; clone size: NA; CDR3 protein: CASSYSTDTGELFF; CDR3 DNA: TGTGCCAGCAGTTATTCTACTGACACCGGGGAGCTGTTTTTT
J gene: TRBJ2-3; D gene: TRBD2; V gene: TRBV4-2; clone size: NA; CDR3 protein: CASSQGGGGTSTDTQYF; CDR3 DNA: TGTGCCAGCAGCCAAGGGGGGGGAGGTACTAGCACAGATACGCAGTATTTT
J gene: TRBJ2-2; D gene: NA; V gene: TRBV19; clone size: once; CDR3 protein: CASRLHGNTGELFF; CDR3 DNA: TGTGCCAGTAGACTTCATGGTAACACCGGGGAGCTGTTTTTT
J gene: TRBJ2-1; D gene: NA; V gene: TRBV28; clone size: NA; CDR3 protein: CASSQAGRSYNEQFF; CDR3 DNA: TGTGCCAGCAGCCAGGCGGGGCGCTCCTACAATGAGCAGTTCTTC
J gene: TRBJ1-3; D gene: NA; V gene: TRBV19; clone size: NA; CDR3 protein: CASSVAGISGNTIYF; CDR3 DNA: TGTGCCAGTAGTGTTGCAGGGATCTCTGGAAACACCATATATTTT
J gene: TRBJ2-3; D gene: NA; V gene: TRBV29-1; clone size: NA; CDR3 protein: CSVVLRPDTQYF; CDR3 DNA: TGCAGCGTTGTGCTACGTCCAGATACGCAGTATTTT
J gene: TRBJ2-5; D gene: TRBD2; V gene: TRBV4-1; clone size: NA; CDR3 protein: CASSPIPGTSQETQYF; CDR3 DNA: TGCGCCAGCAGCCCAATCCCCGGGACTAGCCAAGAGACCCAGTACTTC
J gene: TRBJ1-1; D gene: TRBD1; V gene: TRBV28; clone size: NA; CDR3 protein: CASRTGTDSRGAFF; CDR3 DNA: TGTGCCAGCAGAACGGGGACAGATTCCCGAGGGGCTTTCTTT
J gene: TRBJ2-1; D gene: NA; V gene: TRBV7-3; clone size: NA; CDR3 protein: CASSPASSSYNEQFF; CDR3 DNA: TGTGCCAGCAGCCCAGCCTCAAGCTCCTACAATGAGCAGTTCTTC
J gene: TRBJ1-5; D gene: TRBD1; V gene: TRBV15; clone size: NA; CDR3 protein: CATSRGDSSNQPQHF; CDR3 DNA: TGTGCCACCAGCAGAGGGGACAGCAGCAATCAGCCCCAGCATTTT
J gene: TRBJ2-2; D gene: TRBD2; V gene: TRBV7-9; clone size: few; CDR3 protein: CASSISGSVTGELFF; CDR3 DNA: TGTGCCAGCAGCATCAGCGGGAGTGTAACCGGGGAGCTGTTTTTT
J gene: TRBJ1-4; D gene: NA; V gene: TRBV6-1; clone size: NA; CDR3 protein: CASGGVGNEKLFF; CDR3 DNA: TGTGCCAGCGGAGGAGTTGGTAATGAAAAACTGTTTTTT
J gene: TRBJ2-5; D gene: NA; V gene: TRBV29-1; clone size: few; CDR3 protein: CSVEDRGLIKETQYF; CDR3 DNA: TGCAGCGTTGAAGATCGGGGACTGATAAAAGAGACCCAGTACTTC
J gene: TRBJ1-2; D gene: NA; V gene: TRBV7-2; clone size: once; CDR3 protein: CASSLNPDGVGGYTF; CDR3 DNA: TGTGCCAGCAGCTTAAACCCGGACGGAGTCGGTGGCTACACCTTC
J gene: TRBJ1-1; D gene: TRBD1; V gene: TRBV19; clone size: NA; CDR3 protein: CASSNQYRGRMNTEAFF; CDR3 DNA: TGTGCCAGTAGCAACCAATACAGGGGACGTATGAACACTGAAGCTTTCTTT
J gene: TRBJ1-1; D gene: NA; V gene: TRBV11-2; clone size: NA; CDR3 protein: CASSLDPGRTQAFF; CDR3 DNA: TGTGCCAGCAGCTTAGATCCGGGGCGGACCCAAGCTTTCTTT
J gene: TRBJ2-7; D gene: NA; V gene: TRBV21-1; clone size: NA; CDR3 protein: CASSLILRGRDEQYF; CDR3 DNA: TGTGCCAGCAGCCTCATCCTCCGGGGCCGAGACGAGCAGTACTTC
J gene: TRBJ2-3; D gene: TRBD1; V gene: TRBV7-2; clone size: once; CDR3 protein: CASSMDRSPDTQYF; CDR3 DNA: TGTGCCAGCAGCATGGACAGGTCCCCAGATACGCAGTATTTT
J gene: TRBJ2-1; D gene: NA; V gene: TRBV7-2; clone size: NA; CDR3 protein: CASTPTGFYNEQFF; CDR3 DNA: TGTGCCAGCACCCCGACAGGTTTCTACAATGAGCAGTTCTTC
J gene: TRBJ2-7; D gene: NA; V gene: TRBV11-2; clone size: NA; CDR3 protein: CASSLGQLGPYEQYF; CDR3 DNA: TGTGCCAGCAGCTTAGGTCAATTGGGGCCCTACGAGCAGTACTTC
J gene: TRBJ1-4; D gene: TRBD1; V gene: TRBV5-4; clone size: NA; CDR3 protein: CASSSMTGSNEKLFF; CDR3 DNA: TGTGCCAGCAGCTCCATGACAGGGTCTAATGAAAAACTGTTTTTT
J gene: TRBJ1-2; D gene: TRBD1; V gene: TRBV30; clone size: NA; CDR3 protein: CAWSRDRGLGYTF; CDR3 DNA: TGTGCCTGGAGTAGGGACAGGGGGCTTGGCTACACCTTC
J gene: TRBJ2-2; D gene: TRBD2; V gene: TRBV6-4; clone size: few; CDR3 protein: CASSPGRGDTGELFF; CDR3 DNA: TGTGCCAGCAGTCCCGGGAGGGGAGACACCGGGGAGCTGTTTTTT
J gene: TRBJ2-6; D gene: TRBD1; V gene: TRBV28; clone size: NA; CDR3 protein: CASSLLNYRGRVAGANVLTF; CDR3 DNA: TGTGCCAGCAGTCTGCTAAACTACAGGGGGCGAGTTGCTGGGGCCAACGTCCTGACTTTC
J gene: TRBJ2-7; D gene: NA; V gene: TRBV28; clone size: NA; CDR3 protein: CASRTGTFSYEQYF; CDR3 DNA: TGTGCCAGCAGAACCGGGACGTTCTCCTACGAGCAGTACTTC
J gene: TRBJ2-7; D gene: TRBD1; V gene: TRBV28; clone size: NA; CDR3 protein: CASSETGTAYEQYF; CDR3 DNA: TGTGCCAGCAGCGAGACCGGGACAGCTTACGAGCAGTACTTC
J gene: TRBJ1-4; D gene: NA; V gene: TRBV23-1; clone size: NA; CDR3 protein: CASSHHRGTKNEKLFF; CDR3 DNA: TGCGCCAGCAGTCACCATAGGGGGACAAAGAATGAAAAACTGTTTTTT